This paragraph covers one T cell receptor beta chain sequence. This clone's antigen is unknown. No much larger clone is present one base from it, and per-base qualities are unavailable. TCRbeta CDR3 regions were amplified from genomic DNA using the immunoSEQ Assay, a bias-controlled multiplex PCR. The original methods were these. The number of nucleated cells in each sample was estimated from the amplification of reference gene primers within the assay. Sequence reads were collapsed and filtered to measure the absolute abundance of every unique TCRbeta CDR3 rearrangement. For each sample, productive Simpson clonality was calculated as the square root of Simpson's diversity index across productive rearrangements. TCRdb's version of the immuneACCESS table is confined to in-frame rearrangements and falls short of the full clone set. An unresolved V gene accounts for under half of the shortfall where checked; the remainder is of unknown origin. D and trimming come from the DNA, and the V and J calls and clone size come from that table. The sample profile shows some 300,000 clones; roughly 86% of them were found once. The ten top clones hold 2.5% to 3.5% of the sample.

Enrolling through a virtual design, the prospective study's participants ranged in age from roughly 18 to 90 years and lived across some 23 United States geographic areas. To assign participants to cohorts, the prospective study relied on clinical history that participants themselves reported in a screening survey and a study questionnaire. Exposed participants had been in contact with someone with a PCR-confirmed or clinician-diagnosed COVID-19 case within 2 weeks of study entry. In the prospective study, mobile phlebotomists collected whole blood, serum and a nasopharyngeal or oropharyngeal swab from each participant. Participants in the prospective study had the option to provide additional blood draws and questionnaires over an approximately 2-month period. Before DNA extraction, prospective study blood samples were shipped either frozen or at room temperature. This specimen belongs to a study of blood T cell repertoires in COVID-19 (dated by TCRdb to about 2020). Study-level background: The collaborator samples originated in the United States, Italy and Spain and spanned the acute and convalescent phases of COVID-19. The material from the prospective study consisted of cDNA or gDNA derived from T cells, B-cell-depleted T cells, or PBMCs. Deeply sampled blood TCRbeta repertoires from subjects exposed to, actively infected with, or recovered from COVID-19 were included in the dataset. The repertoires were made available in a free public database intended to serve as a resource for research on the immune response to SARS-CoV-2. Samples were obtained from the ongoing ImmuneRACE study (first 160 participants) and from over a thousand subjects provided by 6 global collaborators. Nearly every sample came with metadata listing a de-identified subject ID, COVID-19 status, age in years and sex. Where available, HLA class I and class II types were taken from metadata supplied by the sample provider and were not determined by assay-based typing. General conclusions and limits of the study: The quantity of clinical and demographic metadata differed by source and by participant and was supplied without curation.

Trimming costs V 4 bases and J 10 bases, and their ends lie 11 bases apart. Reading the germline V gene (reference sequence) gives CDR1 MNHEY and CDR2 SMNVEV. From the cysteine up to the phenylalanine, the CDR3 has a length of 12 residues. The CDR3 DNA has 36 bases and is translated from base 1. This TCR was sampled from a woman aged 45-65 years who had been exposed to COVID-19. This chain is built from TRBV27 and TRBJ1-5, and the D gene may be TRBD1, 5 bases matching. The specimen sequenced was PBMCs or T cells enriched from blood (not recorded which). The base sequence is TGTGCCAGCAGTTGCGGGGGGTGTCCCCAGCATTTT. Translated, it reads CASSCGGCPQHF.